This T cell receptor (beta chain) was found in a study of blood T cell repertoires in COVID-19. Turning to the study itself: COVID-19 samples collected from the United States, Italy and Spain covered acute and convalescent phases. In each case, the material was cDNA or gDNA derived from T cells, B-cell-depleted T cells, or PBMCs.

Here immunoSEQ multiplex PCR was the method, and the copy in TCRdb shows in-frame clones only, minus some. Of roughly 250,000 clones detected, roughly nine tenths appear once; the ten largest clones hold 1.2%. V was trimmed by 4 bases and J by 3 bases, leaving 12 bases between them. Germline CDR1 and CDR2: ENHRY and SYGVKD. This CDR3 contains 14 residues. Participants' own reports of clinical history determined their cohort assignment. Sequencing was done on a sample of PBMCs or T cells enriched from blood (not recorded which). The chain couples TRBV10-3 to TRBJ1-1; D unclear. This TCR was recovered from a human donor in a cohort exposed to, infected with or recovered from COVID-19 (not recorded which). The donor label of this sample is uncertain. The CDR3 loop is CAISVTAGDTEAFF. DNA for the CDR3: TGTGCCATCAGTGTGACCGCCGGGGACACTGAAGCTTTCTTT.